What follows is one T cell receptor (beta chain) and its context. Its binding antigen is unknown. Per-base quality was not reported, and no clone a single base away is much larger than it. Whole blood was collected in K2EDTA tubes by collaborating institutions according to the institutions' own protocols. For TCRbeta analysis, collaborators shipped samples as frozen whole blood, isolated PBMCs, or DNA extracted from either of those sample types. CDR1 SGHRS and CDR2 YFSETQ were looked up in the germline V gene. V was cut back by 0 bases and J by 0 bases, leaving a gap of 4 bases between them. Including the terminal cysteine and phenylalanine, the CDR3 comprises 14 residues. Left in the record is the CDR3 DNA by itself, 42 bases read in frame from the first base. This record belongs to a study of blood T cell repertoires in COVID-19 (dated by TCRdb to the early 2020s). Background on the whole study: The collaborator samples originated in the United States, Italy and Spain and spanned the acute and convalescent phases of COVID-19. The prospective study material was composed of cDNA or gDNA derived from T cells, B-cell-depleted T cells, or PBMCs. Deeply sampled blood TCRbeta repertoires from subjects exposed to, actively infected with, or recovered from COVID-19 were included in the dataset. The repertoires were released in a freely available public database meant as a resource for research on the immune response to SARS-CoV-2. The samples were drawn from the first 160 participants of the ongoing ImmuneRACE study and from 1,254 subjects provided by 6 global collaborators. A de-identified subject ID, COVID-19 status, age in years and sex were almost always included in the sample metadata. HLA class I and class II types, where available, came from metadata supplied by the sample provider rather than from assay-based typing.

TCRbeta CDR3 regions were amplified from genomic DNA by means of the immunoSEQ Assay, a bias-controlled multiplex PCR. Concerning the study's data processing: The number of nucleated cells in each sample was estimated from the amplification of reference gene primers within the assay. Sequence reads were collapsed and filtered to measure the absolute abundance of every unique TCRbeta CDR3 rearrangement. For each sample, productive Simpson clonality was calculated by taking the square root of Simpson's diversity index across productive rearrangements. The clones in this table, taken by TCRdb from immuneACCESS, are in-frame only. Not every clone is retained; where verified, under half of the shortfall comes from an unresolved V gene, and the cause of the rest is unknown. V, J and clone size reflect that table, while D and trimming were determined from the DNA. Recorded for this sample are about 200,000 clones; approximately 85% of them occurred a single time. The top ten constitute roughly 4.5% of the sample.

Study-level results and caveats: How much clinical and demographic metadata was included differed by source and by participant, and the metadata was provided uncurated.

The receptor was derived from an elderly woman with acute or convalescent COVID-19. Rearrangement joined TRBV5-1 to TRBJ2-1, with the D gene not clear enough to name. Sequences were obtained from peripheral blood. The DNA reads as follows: TGCGCCAGCAGCTTGGTGAGCTCCTACAATGAGCAGTTCTTC. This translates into CASSLVSSYNEQFF.